Below, one TCR beta chain is given with its context. The germline gives CDR1 MNHEY, CDR2 SVGAGI. The V and J ends lost 8 bases and 5 bases respectively, with 18 bases between them. CDR3 size: 15 residues. Authors' analysis steps: From reference gene primer amplification, estimates of nucleated cell counts were derived. The data were produced by immunoSEQ multiplex PCR, yet TCRdb's version contains in-frame clones alone and is incomplete. That table supplies the V and J calls and clone size; D and trimming were determined from the DNA. The sample has some 220,000 clones; nearly 85% are singletons. Seattle's cohort entered during active infection and was followed longitudinally. This sample is drawn from a study of blood T cell repertoires in COVID-19.

The V and J genes are TRBV6-5 and TRBJ2-2, with D tentatively TRBD2 (6 bases). This TCR came from a woman under 40 with COVID-19, enrolled during active disease. Sequenced: peripheral blood. CDR3 region: CASVQLREVTGELFF. The DNA for the CDR3 is TGTGCCAGCGTTCAACTTAGGGAGGTAACCGGGGAGCTGTTTTTT.